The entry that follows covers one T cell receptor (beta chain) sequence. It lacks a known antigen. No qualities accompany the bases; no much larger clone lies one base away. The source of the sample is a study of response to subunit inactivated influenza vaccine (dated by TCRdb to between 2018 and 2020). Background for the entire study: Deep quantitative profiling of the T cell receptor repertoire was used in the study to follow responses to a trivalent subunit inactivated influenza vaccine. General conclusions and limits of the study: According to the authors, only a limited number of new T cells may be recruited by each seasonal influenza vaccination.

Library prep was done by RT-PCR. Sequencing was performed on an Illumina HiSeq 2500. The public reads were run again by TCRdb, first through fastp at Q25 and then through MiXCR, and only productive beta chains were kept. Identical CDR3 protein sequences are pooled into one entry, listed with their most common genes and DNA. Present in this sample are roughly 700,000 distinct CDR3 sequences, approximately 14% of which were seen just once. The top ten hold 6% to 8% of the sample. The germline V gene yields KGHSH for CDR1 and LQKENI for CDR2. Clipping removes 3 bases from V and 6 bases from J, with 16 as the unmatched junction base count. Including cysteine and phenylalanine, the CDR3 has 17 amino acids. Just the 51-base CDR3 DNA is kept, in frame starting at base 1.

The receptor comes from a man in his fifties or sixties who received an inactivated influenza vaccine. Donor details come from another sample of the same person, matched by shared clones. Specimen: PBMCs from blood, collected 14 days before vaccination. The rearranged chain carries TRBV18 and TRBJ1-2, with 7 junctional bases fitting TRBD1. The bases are TGTGCCAGCTCACCGTTCGTAACAGGGGAGGCCTCGGATGGCTACACCTTC. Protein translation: CASSPFVTGEASDGYTF.